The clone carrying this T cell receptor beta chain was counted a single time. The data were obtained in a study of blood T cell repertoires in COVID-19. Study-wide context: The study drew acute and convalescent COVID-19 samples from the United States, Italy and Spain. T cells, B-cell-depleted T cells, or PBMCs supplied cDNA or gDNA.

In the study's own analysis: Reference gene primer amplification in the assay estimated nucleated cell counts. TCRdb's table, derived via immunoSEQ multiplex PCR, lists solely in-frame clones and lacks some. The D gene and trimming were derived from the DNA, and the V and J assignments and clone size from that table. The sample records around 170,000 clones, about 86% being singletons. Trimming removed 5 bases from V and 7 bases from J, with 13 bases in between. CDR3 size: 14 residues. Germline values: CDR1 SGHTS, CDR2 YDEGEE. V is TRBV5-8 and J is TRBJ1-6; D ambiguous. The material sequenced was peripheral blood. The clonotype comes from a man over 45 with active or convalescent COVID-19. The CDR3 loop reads CASRMAGRNSPLHF. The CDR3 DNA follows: TGTGCCAGCAGGATGGCGGGTCGGAATTCACCCCTCCACTTT.